This TCR beta chain was profiled in a study of post-analysis software for immune sequencing data. This CDR3 region has 19 residues. Looked up from germline, CDR1 is LGHNA and CDR2 is YSLEER. cDNA libraries of TCR beta carried unique molecular identifiers. TCRdb fed the PCR reads into MiXCR, producing one record per CDR3 protein. Of some 370,000 distinct CDR3 sequences in the sample, about a third were seen once. As concerns this clonotype: What it recognizes is unknown.

General study results and limits: In patients, TRBV5-6, TRBV5-1 and TRBV20-1 belonged to five TRBV segments found more frequently than in controls.

Sequenced material: blood. V and J are TRBV4-3 and TRBJ2-7; TRBD2 matches at 15 bases. The tail of the sequence fits TRBJ2-5 better, so the J call may be wrong. The source is a girl aged 10 to 17 with multiple sclerosis. The CDR3 loop is CASSQEAFWTSGGVETQYF. The CDR3 DNA follows: TGCGCCAGCAGCCAAGAGGCTTTCTGGACTAGCGGGGGGGTGGAGACCCAGTACTTC.